This TCR beta chain was retrieved from a study of blood T cells in healthy people across ages. This clonotype was counted ten times or more. Antigen specificity is unknown. The CDR3 is made up of 14 amino acids. Trimming pared 3 bases from V and 2 bases from J, leaving 10 bases between. Whole-study results and caveats: Whereas aged donors had fewer naive CD4+ cells, long-lived donors had more of them and higher diversity.

Next came a second PCR, run for about 7 to 12 cycles, which used a sample-barcoded 5' primer along with a J-beta primer mix. MiXCR, applied by TCRdb to the 5' RACE reads, yields one record per CDR3 protein. Among 650,000 to 1,000,000 distinct CDR3 sequences, roughly 46% were seen once, and the ten largest hold less than 20%. The receptor was isolated from a man older than 75 in good health. The chain combines TRBV12-3 or TRBV12-4 with TRBJ2-5; D is possibly TRBD1 (6 bases). The specimen was blood. The CDR3: CASSFMGAQETQYF. The CDR3 DNA is TGTGCCAGCAGTTTTATGGGGGCTCAAGAGACCCAGTACTTC.